The rows below give T cell receptor beta chains drawn from one sample of a study of cytomegalovirus exposure and HLA in healthy donors. Method: immunoSEQ multiplex PCR; TCRdb's copy keeps in-frame clones and lacks some. The table includes 150,000 to 250,000 clones, around 85% detected once. Input material: PBMCs. All receptors come from a woman in her fifties or sixties in good health and CMV-seronegative. CDR3s include the opening cysteine and the closing phenylalanine or tryptophan. The order of the fields is J gene, CDR3 length, D gene, V gene, CDR3 DNA, CDR3 protein. D genes are given only for firm matches.

J gene: TRBJ2-3; CDR3 length: 12; D gene: TRBD2; V gene: TRBV11-1; CDR3 DNA: TGTGCCAGCAGCCTAGCGGGTACGGGGCAGTATTTT; CDR3 protein: CASSLAGTGQYF
J gene: TRBJ2-7; CDR3 length: 17; D gene: TRBD2; V gene: TRBV10-2; CDR3 DNA: TGCGCCAGCAGTGAGTCGGGGGGACTAGCGGGACCCTACGAGCAGTACTTC; CDR3 protein: CASSESGGLAGPYEQYF
J gene: TRBJ1-5; CDR3 length: 15; D gene: NA; V gene: TRBV28; CDR3 DNA: TGTGCCAGCAGTTTATTAGGTACAGGGCTTCAGCCCCAGCATTTT; CDR3 protein: CASSLLGTGLQPQHF
J gene: TRBJ1-5; CDR3 length: 15; D gene: NA; V gene: TRBV7-2; CDR3 DNA: TGTGCCAGCAGCTTAGGGGGGGGCCTCAATCAGCCCCAGCATTTT; CDR3 protein: CASSLGGGLNQPQHF
J gene: TRBJ2-7; CDR3 length: 15; D gene: NA; V gene: TRBV4-3; CDR3 DNA: TGCGCCAGCAGCCCATACCAGACGGGAACCTACGAGCAGTACTTC; CDR3 protein: CASSPYQTGTYEQYF
J gene: TRBJ2-1; CDR3 length: 13; D gene: TRBD2; V gene: TRBV6-6; CDR3 DNA: TGTGCCAGCAGTTACGGTCGGGGGGGCGAGCAGTTCTTC; CDR3 protein: CASSYGRGGEQFF
J gene: TRBJ2-7; CDR3 length: 15; D gene: TRBD2; V gene: TRBV19; CDR3 DNA: TGTGCCAGTAGATCTCTAGCGGGAGGGCATCAAGAGCAGTACTTC; CDR3 protein: CASRSLAGGHQEQYF
J gene: TRBJ1-1; CDR3 length: 15; D gene: TRBD1; V gene: TRBV7-9; CDR3 DNA: TGTGCCAGCAGCTTTGAGGAGACAGGGGCCACTGAAGCTTTCTTT; CDR3 protein: CASSFEETGATEAFF
J gene: TRBJ1-1; CDR3 length: 14; D gene: TRBD1; V gene: TRBV7-9; CDR3 DNA: TGTTCCAGCAGCCCCTGGACAGGGGACACTGAAGCTTTCTTT; CDR3 protein: CSSSPWTGDTEAFF
J gene: TRBJ2-1; CDR3 length: 14; D gene: TRBD2; V gene: TRBV9; CDR3 DNA: TGTGCCAGCAGCGCAACTAGCGCGTACAATGAGCAGTTCTTC; CDR3 protein: CASSATSAYNEQFF